One sample yielded the 12 T cell receptor beta chains listed below, sequenced in a study of tumor-infiltrating lymphocytes in primary liver carcinoma. Joint extraction of RNA and DNA used about 17-30 mg of bulk tissue that was unsorted. Priming with a constant-region primer yielded TCR beta cDNA from 450 to 600 ng total RNA. It was through three nested multiplex PCR rounds of slightly modified ARM-PCR that TCR beta libraries arose. Two initial PCR rounds of around 10 cycles each paired TRBV1-TRBV30 forward primers with a C-beta reverse primer. MiXCR was run by TCRdb on the multiplex PCR reads, yielding one entry per CDR3 protein. There are under 150,000 distinct CDR3 sequences in the sample; nearly 70% occur only once, and 7.5% to 10% lies in the top ten. The sequenced sample consisted of tumor-adjacent normal liver tissue. These TCRs come from a woman aged 55-69 years with primary liver carcinoma and hepatitis B virus infection.

Worth noting for this clonotype: It may be a read error: a sequence one base away is much more abundant. CDR3 residues: CAWSAAGGAYKQYF. CDR3 DNA: TGTGCCTGGAGTGCTGCGGGAGGGGCCTACAAGCAGTACTTC. This sequence joins TRBV30 and TRBJ2-7; 9 nucleotides agree with TRBD2. CDR1 and CDR2 from the germline V gene are GTSNPN and SVGIG (reference sequence). This CDR3 comprises 14 residues.

This clonotype was counted once. This may stem from a read error, because a much larger clone lies one nucleotide away. J is TRBJ2-1 and V is TRBV28, with TRBD2 matching over 11 bases. The CDR3 spans 17 residues. CDR1 MDHEN and CDR2 SYDVKM come from the germline V gene. V lost 5 bases to trimming and J lost 3 bases; unmatched junction nucleotides: 9. CDR3 in amino acids: CASSALKGLAVYNEQFF. The CDR3, as DNA: TGTGCCAGCAGTGCGTTGAAGGGACTAGCGGTCTACAATGAGCAGTTCTTC. The full variable domain, its missing parts supplied by reference TRBV28 and TRBJ2-1, is DVKVTQSSRYLVKRTGEKVFLECVQDMDHENMFWYRQDPGLGLRLIYFSYDVKMKEKGDIPEGYSVSREKKERFSLILESASTNQTSMYLCASSALKGLAVYNEQFFGPGTRLTVL.

About this clonotype: A read error may explain this, as a much larger clone is one base away. The genes are TRBV5-1 and TRBJ2-1; 8 bases are shared with TRBD2. This CDR3 has 16 residues. The V gene's germline CDR1 is SGHRS and CDR2 YFSETQ. CDR3 amino acids: CASRLDQRETHNEQFF. The CDR3 coding sequence is TGCGCCAGCAGATTGGACCAGCGGGAGACTCACAATGAGCAGTTCTTC.

This clonotype occurred a few times. Just one base apart from a much larger clone, this may be a read error. The chain carries TRBV10-3 and TRBJ2-7; D tentatively reads TRBD1 or TRBD2 (5 bases each). V lost 10 bases and J lost 6, with 19 bases in between. The germline V gene encodes CDR1 ENHRY and CDR2 SYGVKD. The CDR3 covers 13 residues. The CDR3 sequence: CATQTEGEGEQYF. The CDR3 nucleotides read TGTGCCACCCAGACAGAGGGTGAAGGCGAGCAGTACTTC.

This clonotype was found many times. The chain links TRBV6-4 to TRBJ2-2; 9 bases align to TRBD2. The germline gives CDR1 MRHNA, CDR2 SNTAGT. V was clipped by 6 bases and J by 3 bases; unmatched bases: 5. This CDR3 is 15 amino acids long. As DNA, the CDR3 is TGTGCCAGCAGGCGGGGGGGGCCGGACACCGGGGAGCTGTTTTTT. This sequence encodes CASRRGGPDTGELFF.

Details on this clonotype: The junction differs from germline at one of its ends, possibly a read error. The chain links TRBV2 to TRBJ2-2; 9 nucleotides agree with TRBD2. Germline V CDR1 and CDR2: SNHLY, FYNNEI. The CDR3 runs 15 residues. This CDR3 reads CASRLSGSGSGELFF. The CDR3 nucleotides are TGTGCCAGCAGACTTAGCGGGAGCGGTTCCGGGGAGCTGTTCTTT.

This clonotype was seen at least ten times. The chain couples TRBV7-8 to TRBJ2-7; D is uncertain. Germline V lookup: CDR1 SGHVS, CDR2 FQNEAQ. The CDR3 extends over 12 amino acids. V lost 0 bases, J lost 6 bases, and 6 bases lay in between. CDR3 nucleotides: TGTGCCAGCAGCTTAGCTCATGCCGAGCAGTACTTC. Protein sequence: CASSLAHAEQYF.

The chain carries TRBV11-2 and TRBJ2-7; tentatively, D is TRBD2 (6 bases). Between the trimmed V and J ends, which lost 10 bases and 4 bases, there was a span of 20 bases. The CDR3 length is 14 residues. CDR1 SGHAT and CDR2 FQNNGV come from the germline V gene. The CDR3 DNA reads as TGTGCCACTAGCTTGACTAACGGGAGTTACGAGCAGTACTTC. Encoded protein: CATSLTNGSYEQYF.

Details on this clonotype: Germline and junction disagree at one end, which may indicate a read error. The V gene is TRBV11-2, the J gene TRBJ1-1; no clear D gene. The CDR3 extends over 13 amino acids. The germline gives CDR1 SGHAT, CDR2 FQNNGV. The CDR3 loop is CASSFHINTEAFF. CDR3 DNA sequence: TGTGCCAGTAGCTTCCACATCAACACTGAAGCTTTCTTT.

The gene calls are TRBV10-3 and TRBJ2-3; D assignment may be TRBD1 or TRBD2 (5 bases each). The germline V gene has CDR1 ENHRY and CDR2 SYGVKD. Trimming removed 6 bases from V and 1 base from J, with 20 bases in between. This CDR3 region has 17 residues. The CDR3 sequence: CAISSTAGAAGTDTQYF. In DNA, the CDR3 is TGTGCCATCAGCTCAACGGCCGGGGCGGCGGGCACAGATACGCAGTATTTT.

Regarding this clonotype: One end of the junction fails to match germline, which may point to a read error. This chain uses TRBV28 with TRBJ2-7, with a tentative D call TRBD1 (7 bases). The CDR3 covers 13 residues. Germline loops: CDR1 MDHEN, CDR2 SYDVKM. CDR3 DNA: TGTACCAGCAGCATACAGGGGAGGAGGGAGCAGTACTTC. Translation: CTSSIQGRREQYF.

The rearrangement links TRBV29-1 to TRBJ1-2; TRBD1 might be the D (5 bases). V shed 6 bases and J shed 3 bases, with 20 bases lying between them. This CDR3 spans 15 amino acids. The germline V gene encodes CDR1 SQVTM and CDR2 ANQGSEA. The CDR3 coding sequence is TGCAGCGTGAGGGGTGGGGATAAGGCTGACTATGGCTACACCTTC. Translated, it gives CSVRGGDKADYGYTF.